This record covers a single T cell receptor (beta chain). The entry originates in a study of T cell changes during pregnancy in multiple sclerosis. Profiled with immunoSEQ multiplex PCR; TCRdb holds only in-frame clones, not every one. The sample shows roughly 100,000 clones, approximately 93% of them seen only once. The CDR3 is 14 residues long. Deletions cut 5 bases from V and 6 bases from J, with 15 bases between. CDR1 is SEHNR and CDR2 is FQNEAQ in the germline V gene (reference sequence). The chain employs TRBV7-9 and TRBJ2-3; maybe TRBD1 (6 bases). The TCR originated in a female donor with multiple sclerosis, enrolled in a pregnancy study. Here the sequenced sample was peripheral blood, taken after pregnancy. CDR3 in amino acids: CASSPHPGVDTQYF. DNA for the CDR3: TGTGCCAGCAGCCCCCACCCAGGGGTGGATACGCAGTATTTT.